This paragraph covers one T cell receptor (beta chain) sequence. Sequencing used immunoSEQ multiplex PCR; TCRdb keeps in-frame clones, though not all of them. The sample comprises 99,000 or so clones, over 85% of which are singletons, and roughly 0.95% rests with the top ten. This record belongs to a study of T cell changes during pregnancy in multiple sclerosis. CDR1 is MDHEN and CDR2 is SYDVKM in the germline V gene. Trimming shortened V by 8 bases and J by 5 bases, and 12 bases separated the two germline ends. The CDR3 spans 13 residues. The V and J genes are TRBV28 and TRBJ1-4; D may be TRBD1 (5 bases). This TCR was sampled from a female donor with multiple sclerosis, enrolled in a pregnancy study. Sequenced here: peripheral blood, sampled after pregnancy. This CDR3 is CASRQLLNEKLFF. CDR3 coding DNA: TGTGCCAGCCGACAGCTCCTGAATGAAAAACTGTTTTTT.